These 14 T cell receptor beta chains originate from one sample sequenced in a study of blood T cells in healthy people across ages. The second PCR ran roughly 6 to 11 cycles with a sample-barcoded 5' primer and J-beta primers. TCRdb reprocessed the 5' RACE reads via MiXCR and lists one record per CDR3 protein. The repertoire has around 700,000 distinct CDR3 sequences, just under 25% of them found once; the top ten carry just under 9.5%. This sample was also put to use in a study of T cells of mothers and their children.

What was sequenced was blood. The source of these receptors is a boy younger than 18 in good health.

The rearrangement uses TRBV28 and TRBJ2-1, with 7 nucleotides matching TRBD2. This CDR3 spans 14 amino acids. V trimming: 6 bases; J trimming: 2 bases; junction bases outside the gene matches: 4. Germline loops: CDR1 MDHEN, CDR2 SYDVKM. CDR3 amino acids: CASSRRGAYNEQFF. The CDR3, as DNA: TGTGCCAGCAGCCGACGGGGGGCCTACAATGAGCAGTTCTTC.

This clonotype has a handful of counts. The V and J genes are TRBV19 and TRBJ1-2; TRBD1 matches 9 bases. The CDR3 is 16 residues long. Trimming at V came to 3 bases and at J to 4 bases, leaving 9 bases not matched to a gene. Germline V gives CDR1 LNHDA, CDR2 SQIVND (reference sequence). The CDR3 sequence: CASSISTGGEGYGYTF. The DNA for the CDR3 is TGTGCCAGTAGTATTTCAACAGGGGGCGAAGGCTATGGCTACACCTTC. The full variable domain, rest sourced from reference TRBV19 and TRBJ1-2, is DGGITQSPKYLFRKEGQNVTLSCEQNLNHDAMYWYRQDPGQGLRLIYYSQIVNDFQKGDIAEGYSVSREKKESFPLTVTSAQKNPTAFYLCASSISTGGEGYGYTFGSGTRLTVV.

J is TRBJ2-7 and V is TRBV7-2; 7 positions match TRBD2. Matching the DNA end better, TRBJ2-5 makes the J call doubtful. Germline V lookup: CDR1 SGHTA, CDR2 FQGNSA. This CDR3 has 15 residues. This CDR3 is CASSLGTTAGETQYF. The CDR3 bases are TGTGCCAGCAGCTTGGGGACTACGGCGGGAGAGACCCAGTACTTC.

The CDR3 DNA sequence: TGTGCCAGCAGTCCTCTTGACAGGGGCAATCAGCCCCAGCATTTT. This gives the protein CASSPLDRGNQPQHF. This chain uses TRBV28 with TRBJ1-5; 7 bases agree with TRBD1. The CDR3 runs 15 residues. After removal of 5 bases from V and 2 bases from J, the junction contained 6 bases not matched to a gene. CDR1 and CDR2 (germline): MDHEN, SYDVKM.

The J gene is TRBJ2-4, the V gene TRBV3-1, with D possibly TRBD1 on 5 matching bases. Trimming stripped 4 bases from V and 3 bases from J, with 7 bases between. The CDR3 sequence is 13 residues long. Germline-derived CDR1 and CDR2 are LGHDT and YNNKEL (reference sequence). CDR3 amino acids: CASSPDNKNIQYF. CDR3 DNA sequence: TGTGCCAGCAGCCCGGACAACAAAAACATTCAGTACTTC.

CDR3: CASSLGGLDQETQYF. In DNA, the CDR3 is TGTGCCAGCAGTTTGGGGGGTCTGGACCAAGAGACCCAGTACTTC. The genes are TRBV27 and TRBJ2-5; tentative D call: TRBD2 (6 bases). CDR3 size: 15 residues. Germline V lookup: CDR1 MNHEY, CDR2 SMNVEV (reference sequence). V was shortened by 3 bases and J by 0 bases, with 11 bases between the two germline ends.

The chain uses TRBV27 and TRBJ2-7, with 7 bases aligning to TRBD1. V gave up 3 bases and J gave up 4 bases; unmatched junction bases: 6. Germline V CDR1 and CDR2: MNHEY, SMNVEV (reference sequence). This CDR3 has 14 amino acids. CDR3 residues: CASSLTGRGYEQYF. As DNA, the CDR3 is TGTGCCAGCAGTTTGACAGGCAGGGGGTACGAGCAGTACTTC.

The chain combines TRBV7-3 with TRBJ2-3; D call uncertain. CDR1 and CDR2 from the germline V gene are SGHTA and FQGTGA. Trimming took off 1 base at V and 2 bases at J, with 7 bases between the two ends. The CDR3 is 14 amino acids. The CDR3 reads CASSLSAVTDTQYF. In nucleotides, the CDR3 is TGTGCCAGCAGCTTAAGCGCCGTCACAGATACGCAGTATTTT.

This clonotype has just a few counts. CDR3 region: CASSQSGGANEKLFF. As DNA, the CDR3 is TGTGCCAGCAGCCAGTCCGGAGGGGCTAATGAAAAACTGTTTTTT. The chain uses TRBV5-5 and TRBJ1-4, with D possibly TRBD1 on 5 matching bases. This CDR3 contains 15 residues. CDR1 is SGHKS and CDR2 is YYEKEE in the germline V gene (reference sequence). The germline V and J ends were trimmed by 4 bases and 3 bases, with 13 bases remaining between them.

This clonotype was detected only a few times. The rearrangement links TRBV29-1 to TRBJ2-1; unclear D gene. Germline loops: CDR1 SQVTM, CDR2 ANQGSEA. CDR3 length: 12 amino acids. V was cut by 5 bases and J by 6 bases, with 11 bases left in between. The CDR3 protein is CSVRSSFNEQFF. In DNA form, the CDR3 reads TGCAGCGTTCGAAGCTCTTTCAATGAGCAGTTCTTC.

This clonotype has a handful of counts. V gene TRBV12-3 or TRBV12-4 combines with J gene TRBJ1-4; 11 bases fit TRBD1. The junction had 2 bases not matched to a gene; V was cut back by 3 bases and J by 5 bases. The length of the CDR3 is 15 residues. The CDR3 loop reads CASSFGTGGNEKLFF. CDR3 in DNA: TGTGCCAGCAGTTTCGGGACAGGGGGAAATGAAAAACTGTTTTTT.

The gene calls are TRBV6-2 or TRBV6-3 and TRBJ1-4, with 10 nucleotides matching TRBD1. CDR1 is MNHEY, CDR2 SVGEGT, per germline. The junction had 4 bases not matched to a gene; V was cut back by 6 bases and J by 6 bases. This CDR3 is 14 amino acids long. The CDR3, as DNA: TGTGCCAGCAGAACCGGGACAGGGGATGAAAAACTGTTTTTT. This sequence encodes CASRTGTGDEKLFF.

The rearrangement joins TRBV6-2 or TRBV6-3 to TRBJ2-5; TRBD2 matches 8 bases. The J call is uncertain, as TRBJ2-7 better fits the DNA end. CDR3 length: 15 amino acids. Looked up from germline, CDR1 is MNHEY and CDR2 is SVGEGT. CDR3: CASRSPGSGDYEQYF. Here the CDR3 DNA reads TGTGCCAGCAGATCTCCGGGTAGCGGGGACTACGAGCAGTACTTC.

This rearrangement joins TRBV3-1 to TRBJ2-1, with TRBD2 matching over 12 bases. CDR3 size: 17 residues. Trimming at V came to 0 bases and at J to 8 bases, leaving 8 bases not matched to a gene. CDR1 and CDR2 (germline): LGHDT, YNNKEL (reference sequence). CDR3 sequence reads: CASSQDFGLAGIDEQFF. Here the CDR3 DNA reads TGTGCCAGCAGCCAAGATTTTGGACTAGCGGGAATCGATGAGCAGTTCTTC.